These 22 T cell receptor beta chains came from one sample sequenced in a study of blood T cell repertoires in COVID-19. Sequenced by immunoSEQ multiplex PCR; TCRdb stores in-frame clones only, minus some. The sample contains approximately 250,000 clones, 88% of which appear only once. Sequencing used PBMCs or T cells enriched from blood (not recorded which). The receptor source for this set is a woman between 40 and 55 years old with acute COVID-19.

The rearrangement joins TRBV4-3 to TRBJ1-6, with unresolved D. The CDR3 is 14 amino acids. Germline values: CDR1 LGHNA, CDR2 YSLEER. The V end was cut by 1 base, the J end by 14 bases, with 15 bases between. CDR3: CASSQARLIPTLHF. The CDR3 nucleotides read TGCGCCAGCAGCCAAGCGCGTCTCATTCCCACCCTCCACTTT.

The V and J genes are TRBV29-1 and TRBJ1-2; weak D call: TRBD1 (5 bases). V shed 3 bases and J shed 0 bases, with 20 bases lying between them. In germline, CDR1 is SQVTM, CDR2 ANQGSEA. The CDR3 is made up of 17 amino acids. DNA of the CDR3: TGCAGCGTTGATATGGTCCAGGGAGGTACTGCTAACTATGGCTACACCTTC. Translated: CSVDMVQGGTANYGYTF.

The chain employs TRBV4-3 and TRBJ1-2; no reliable D call. Germline V CDR1 and CDR2: LGHNA, YSLEER. CDR3 length: 15 residues. The ends were cut back, 0 bases at V and 4 bases at J, with 12 bases in the middle. The CDR3: CASSQDQEGSYGYTF. The CDR3 DNA follows: TGCGCCAGCAGCCAAGATCAGGAGGGAAGCTATGGCTACACCTTC.

This chain connects TRBV5-6 to TRBJ2-2, with D uncertain. This CDR3 contains 14 residues. Germline values: CDR1 SGHDT, CDR2 YYEEEE. Between the trimmed V and J ends, which lost 3 bases and 3 bases, there was a span of 9 bases. CDR3 coding DNA: TGTGCCAGCAGCTCTCTCTTATACACCGGGGAGCTGTTTTTT. Translating it yields CASSSLLYTGELFF.

The chain recombines TRBV5-1 with TRBJ1-2; weak D call: TRBD1 (6 bases). V was pared by 0 bases and J by 8 bases, with 14 bases between. CDR1 SGHRS and CDR2 YFSETQ come from the germline V gene. The CDR3 has 14 amino acids. Written as DNA, the CDR3 is TGCGCCAGCAGCTTGGGGGGGCCCAGGGCCGGCTACACCTTC. It translates to CASSLGGPRAGYTF.

This chain uses TRBV20-1 with TRBJ2-1, with unresolved D. In germline, CDR1 is DFQATT, CDR2 SNEGSKA (reference sequence). This CDR3 is built from 11 residues. V was cut by 5 bases and J by 10 bases, with 12 bases left in between. The CDR3 coding sequence is TGCAGTGCTCGGCTAGGAATGGAGCAGTTCTTC. It translates to CSARLGMEQFF.

V is TRBV2 and J is TRBJ1-2, with a possible D match to TRBD1 (6 bases). Trimming removed 1 base at V and 7 bases at J, with 19 bases between. Germline V gives CDR1 SNHLY, CDR2 FYNNEI. CDR3 length: 16 amino acids. CDR3 nucleotides: TGTGCCAGCAGTGAAGGAAAACAGGGAGGGGGTCTTGGCTACACCTTC. This translates into CASSEGKQGGGLGYTF.

The chain combines TRBV7-9 with TRBJ2-3; TRBD2 matches at 7 bases. CDR1 and CDR2 (germline): SEHNR, FQNEAQ (reference sequence). After removal of 1 base from V and 0 bases from J, the junction contained 13 bases not matched to a gene. CDR3 length: 19 residues. The CDR3 region is CASSLEVMWEGGSTDTQYF. The CDR3 DNA is TGTGCCAGCAGCTTAGAGGTTATGTGGGAGGGTGGAAGCACAGATACGCAGTATTTT. Supplemented by reference TRBV7-9 and TRBJ2-3, the full variable domain reads DTGVSQNPRHKITKRGQNVTFRCDPISEHNRLYWYRQTLGQGPEFLTYFQNEAQLEKSRLLSDRFSAERPKGSFSTLEIQRTEQGDSAMYLCASSLEVMWEGGSTDTQYFGPGTRLTVL.

The CDR3 spells CASSYTASQPQHF. The DNA of the CDR3 is TGTGCCAGCAGTTACACCGCCAGTCAGCCCCAGCATTTT. This chain links TRBV6-2 or TRBV6-3 with TRBJ1-5, with D unresolved. Germline loops: CDR1 MNHEY, CDR2 SVGEGT. The V end was cut by 2 bases, the J end by 6 bases, with 8 bases between. CDR3 size: 13 residues.

This chain joins TRBV6-1 and TRBJ2-4, with D tentatively TRBD2 (5 bases). The ends were cut back, 1 base at V and 6 bases at J, with 10 bases in the middle. CDR3 size: 14 residues. CDR1 and CDR2 from the germline V gene are MNHNS and SASEGT. This CDR3 reads CASSEVVAPNIQYF. The CDR3 DNA sequence: TGTGCCAGCAGTGAAGTGGTAGCGCCAAACATTCAGTACTTC.

V gene TRBV4-1 combines with J gene TRBJ1-5, with 7 positions matching TRBD1. Germline V gene lookup returns CDR1 MGHRA and CDR2 YSYEKL. V shed 4 bases and J 4 bases; nucleotides not matched to a gene: 7. The CDR3 has 15 residues. The CDR3 loop reads CASSPVQGRNQPQHF. Written as DNA, the CDR3 is TGCGCCAGCAGCCCGGTACAGGGGCGGAATCAGCCCCAGCATTTT.

CDR3 region: CASSLATSGTDTQYF. CDR3 nucleotide sequence: TGTGCCAGCAGCTTAGCTACTAGCGGCACAGATACGCAGTATTTT. The chain carries TRBV13 and TRBJ2-3; TRBD2 matches 7 bases. This CDR3 comprises 15 residues. V shed 1 base and J 1 base; nucleotides not matched to a gene: 2. CDR1 is PRHDT and CDR2 is FYEKMQ in the germline V gene (reference sequence).

The rearrangement joins TRBV19 to TRBJ1-2, with 7 bases aligning to TRBD1. This CDR3 is built from 14 residues. Germline CDR1 reads LNHDA; CDR2 reads SQIVND (reference sequence). Trimming at V came to 7 bases and at J to 6 bases, leaving 11 bases not matched to a gene. The CDR3 coding sequence is TGTGCCAGTAAACCCGACAGGGTCTCGAATGGCTACACCTTC. Protein: CASKPDRVSNGYTF.

V is TRBV19 and J is TRBJ2-7; the match to TRBD2 covers 9 bases. Germline trimming cut 4 bases from V and 2 bases from J; bases unmatched to any gene: 12. CDR1 is LNHDA and CDR2 is SQIVND in the germline V gene (reference sequence). The CDR3 loop spans 17 amino acids. CDR3: CASSTRSLAGHAYEQYF. For the CDR3, the DNA is TGTGCCAGTAGTACGAGGAGCCTAGCGGGGCACGCCTACGAGCAGTACTTC.

The chain carries TRBV6-5 and TRBJ1-2; D unclear. The CDR3 covers 13 residues. Germline V lookup: CDR1 MNHEY, CDR2 SVGAGI. Trimming took 2 bases from V and 0 from J, leaving 4 bases between them. Here the CDR3 DNA reads TGTGCCAGCAGTTACGGAGCTAACTATGGCTACACCTTC. Translating it yields CASSYGANYGYTF.

V is TRBV18 and J is TRBJ1-4; 8 bases are a match to TRBD1. Germline V gene sequence: CDR1 KGHSH, CDR2 LQKENI. CDR3 size: 16 residues. Trimming cost V 2 bases and J 4 bases; bases outside gene matches: 6. The CDR3 here is CASSPNTGGFNEKLFF. As DNA, the CDR3 is TGTGCCAGCTCACCAAACACAGGGGGATTTAATGAAAAACTGTTTTTT.

This chain links TRBV25-1 with TRBJ1-4; tentatively, D is TRBD1 (6 bases). Germline V gene lookup returns CDR1 MGHDK and CDR2 SYGVNS. This CDR3 is 14 amino acids long. The V gene lost 8 bases and the J gene lost 7 bases, with 17 bases spanning the gap. For the CDR3, the DNA is TGTGCCAGCCATGGGGGCTTTTCGAGTGAAAAACTGTTTTTT. Amino acids: CASHGGFSSEKLFF.

This clone was counted only a few times. This chain joins TRBV2 and TRBJ1-5; possible D gene TRBD1, 6 bases. The V gene's germline CDR1 is SNHLY and CDR2 FYNNEI. The V and J ends lost 7 bases and 4 bases respectively, with 11 bases between them. The CDR3 sequence is 13 residues long. The CDR3 coding sequence is TGTGCCAGCACCCGGACAGAGAATCAGCCCCAGCATTTT. Translating it yields CASTRTENQPQHF. The full variable domain, with the rest looked up from reference TRBV2 and TRBJ1-5, is EPEVTQTPSHQVTQMGQEVILRCVPISNHLYFYWYRQILGQKVEFLVSFYNNEISEKSEIFDDQFSVERPDGSNFTLKIRSTKLEDSAMYFCASTRTENQPQHFGDGTRLSIL.

This clone was detected once. The gene calls are TRBV19 and TRBJ1-5; TRBD1 is a possible D gene (6 bases). CDR3 length: 14 residues. V lost 3 bases and J 6 bases, leaving 12 bases between the germline ends. Germline CDR1 and CDR2: LNHDA and SQIVND (reference sequence). CDR3 DNA sequence: TGTGCCAGTAGTATTTGGGGGCTAGGTCAGCCCCAGCATTTT. Its translation is CASSIWGLGQPQHF.

The chain employs TRBV5-1 and TRBJ2-6; TRBD2 aligns across 8 bases. This CDR3 spans 21 amino acids. In germline, CDR1 is SGHRS, CDR2 YFSETQ. The V gene end was trimmed by 3 bases and the J gene end by 5 bases; junction bases not matched to a gene: 22. The CDR3 region is CASSSPGGRAASGGRANVLTF. DNA for the CDR3: TGCGCCAGCAGCTCCCCGGGGGGGAGAGCCGCCTCGGGGGGAAGGGCCAACGTCCTGACTTTC.

The CDR3 is CASSLAGAREAFF. The CDR3, as DNA: TGTGCCAGCAGTTTAGCGGGTGCCCGTGAAGCTTTCTTT. The chain couples TRBV27 to TRBJ1-1; D not resolved. The CDR3 length is 13 residues. In germline, CDR1 is MNHEY, CDR2 SMNVEV (reference sequence). V was pared by 2 bases and J by 7 bases, with 11 bases between.

This clone was observed a handful of times. The chain couples TRBV2 to TRBJ1-4; TRBD1 matches 7 bases. In germline, CDR1 is SNHLY, CDR2 FYNNEI. V lost 8 bases and J lost 11; bases outside the gene matches: 5. This CDR3 has 11 residues. The CDR3 reads CASADRVKLFF. The DNA of the CDR3 is TGTGCCAGCGCTGACAGGGTTAAACTGTTTTTT.